The 27 T cell receptor beta chains below were found in one sample sequenced in a study of cytotoxic CD8 clonotypes in ibrutinib-treated CLL. Sequenced by immunoSEQ multiplex PCR; TCRdb stores in-frame clones only, minus some. This table holds over 120,000 clones, about 80% found once. Sequencing was performed on PBMCs, taken after 24 months of ibrutinib treatment. The source is a human donor with chronic lymphocytic leukemia.

The chain links TRBV7-9 to TRBJ1-2; weak D call: TRBD1 (6 bases). The CDR3 is made up of 14 amino acids. Trimming cost V 1 base and J 3 bases, with 9 bases left between them. Germline assignment: CDR1 SEHNR and CDR2 FQNEAQ (reference sequence). Here the CDR3 reads CASSLGGHDYGYTF. In DNA form, the CDR3 reads TGTGCCAGCAGCTTAGGGGGGCACGACTATGGCTACACCTTC.

The rearrangement links TRBV7-2 to TRBJ1-1; 7 bases are shared with TRBD1. Germline V gene lookup returns CDR1 SGHTA and CDR2 FQGNSA. This CDR3 has 13 residues. Trimming took 8 bases from V and 2 from J; bases not matched to a gene: 5. CDR3 residues: CASRRQGNTEAFF. CDR3 DNA sequence: TGTGCCAGCCGAAGACAGGGCAACACTGAAGCTTTCTTT.

The rearrangement joins TRBV30 to TRBJ1-5; 7 bases are a match to TRBD1. This CDR3 region has 13 residues. Germline loops: CDR1 GTSNPN, CDR2 SVGIG (reference sequence). Unmatched junction bases numbered 6, after V lost 5 bases and J lost 5 bases. The CDR3 sequence: CAWQGGMDQPQHF. The CDR3 nucleotides read TGTGCCTGGCAGGGGGGAATGGATCAGCCCCAGCATTTT.

The chain employs TRBV5-6 and TRBJ1-5; D gene uncertain. There are 19 residues in the CDR3. Trimming took 1 base from V and 0 from J, leaving 20 bases between them. Germline CDR1 SGHDT, CDR2 YYEEEE. Here the CDR3 reads CASSLLGGRGLGSNQPQHF. The CDR3 DNA follows: TGTGCCAGCAGCTTGCTTGGTGGGCGCGGTTTGGGTAGCAATCAGCCCCAGCATTTT.

This rearrangement joins TRBV28 to TRBJ2-2, with 7 bases aligning to TRBD2. CDR1 MDHEN and CDR2 SYDVKM come from the germline V gene. The length of the CDR3 is 15 residues. V was clipped by 5 bases and J by 4 bases; unmatched bases: 7. This CDR3 reads CASSGPGRGTGELFF. The CDR3 DNA is TGTGCCAGCAGTGGCCCGGGGAGGGGCACCGGGGAGCTGTTTTTT.

This sequence joins TRBV21-1 and TRBJ2-7; the table's D call TRBD2 went unverified against the DNA. TRBV21-1 is termed a pseudogene. The length of the CDR3 is 19 residues. This CDR3 reads CASSPQTSGRAPSTYEQYF. The CDR3 bases are TGTGCCAGCAGCCCGCAGACTAGCGGGAGGGCCCCTTCCACCTACGAGCAGTACTTC.

The chain employs TRBV19 and TRBJ1-1; D is undetermined. This CDR3 comprises 14 residues. Trimming removed 5 bases from V and 5 bases from J, with 15 bases in between. Germline V gives CDR1 LNHDA, CDR2 SQIVND (reference sequence). CDR3 sequence (DNA): TGTGCCAGTAGTTCCCTTCAGCGGAGGACTGAAGCTTTCTTT. Protein sequence: CASSSLQRRTEAFF.

This clone was observed a handful of times. The chain has TRBV5-1 and TRBJ1-1; D not resolved. The CDR3 covers 13 residues. The germline V gene has CDR1 SGHRS and CDR2 YFSETQ. V lost 4 bases and J 7 bases, leaving 14 bases between the germline ends. The CDR3 protein is CASSPPGLHEAFF. The DNA for the CDR3 is TGCGCCAGCAGCCCCCCCGGGCTCCATGAAGCTTTCTTT.

Note on this clone: A much larger clone differs by one base, so this may be a read error. The chain carries TRBV7-3 and TRBJ2-5; possibly TRBD1 or TRBD2 for D (5 bases each). V lost 3 bases and J lost 3, with 11 bases in between. The CDR3 has 14 residues. The germline V gene has CDR1 SGHTA and CDR2 FQGTGA. The CDR3 protein is CASSLGDFEETQYF. The CDR3 DNA follows: TGTGCCAGCAGCTTGGGGGATTTCGAAGAGACCCAGTACTTC.

The chain joins TRBV7-9 to TRBJ2-5; 8 bases are a match to TRBD2. The germline V gene has CDR1 SEHNR and CDR2 FQNEAQ (reference sequence). J lost 5 bases, V lost 7 bases, and 3 bases had no gene match. The CDR3 spans 12 residues. DNA of the CDR3: TGTGCCAGCAACCCTAGCGGGGAGACCCAGTACTTC. Its translation: CASNPSGETQYF.

This clone has just one count. Other DNA sequences in this sample translate to the same CDR3. The chain employs TRBV18 and TRBJ1-4; D remains ambiguous. The CDR3 is 11 residues long. In germline, CDR1 is KGHSH, CDR2 LQKENI. V was cut by 3 bases and J by 8 bases, with 4 bases left in between. CDR3 bases: TGTGCCAGCTCACCGGCGGAAAAACTGTTTTTT. It yields the protein CASSPAEKLFF.

The gene calls are TRBV19 and TRBJ2-7, with TRBD1 identical over 8 bases. CDR3 size: 14 residues. Losses at the gene ends were 5 bases for V and 6 bases for J; bases not matched to a gene: 9. Germline V gene lookup returns CDR1 LNHDA and CDR2 SQIVND (reference sequence). The chain's CDR3 is CASSGGQVGFEQYF. CDR3 sequence (DNA): TGTGCCAGTAGTGGGGGACAGGTTGGGTTCGAGCAGTACTTC.

This chain joins TRBV9 and TRBJ2-7; no firm D call. Germline V gives CDR1 SGDLS, CDR2 YYNGEE. Trimming removed 4 bases at V and 4 bases at J, with 12 bases between. The CDR3 covers 13 residues. The CDR3 reads CASSPRTSYEQYF. The DNA for the CDR3 is TGTGCCAGCAGCCCCCGGACCAGTTACGAGCAGTACTTC.

This clone has a single count. The chain carries TRBV5-1 and TRBJ2-5, with D possibly matching TRBD1 (6 bases). This CDR3 is built from 17 residues. Per germline, CDR1 SGHRS and CDR2 YFSETQ. Between the trimmed V and J ends, which lost 3 bases and 3 bases, there was a span of 21 bases. The chain's CDR3 is CASSWGATGHLKETQYF. CDR3 bases: TGCGCCAGCAGCTGGGGCGCAACGGGACACCTTAAAGAGACCCAGTACTTC.

This sequence joins TRBV28 and TRBJ1-2; 7 bases are a match to TRBD1. The trim removed 6 bases at V and 4 bases at J, leaving 2 bases unmatched. The CDR3 extends over 12 amino acids. Germline V gene sequence: CDR1 MDHEN, CDR2 SYDVKM. The CDR3 DNA reads TGTGCCAGCAGAAACAGGGGCTATGGCTACACCTTC. Encoded protein: CASRNRGYGYTF.

The chain carries TRBV11-1 and TRBJ1-5, with a weak D call TRBD1 (6 bases). This CDR3 is built from 14 residues. The germline V gene has CDR1 SGHAT and CDR2 FQDESV (reference sequence). The V gene lost 5 bases and the J gene lost 5 bases, with 13 bases spanning the gap. CDR3 residues: CASSRQQGHQPQHF. The CDR3 DNA follows: TGTGCCAGCAGCCGGCAACAGGGTCATCAGCCCCAGCATTTT.

The chain uses TRBV4-3 and TRBJ2-7; D unresolved. Looked up from germline, CDR1 is LGHNA and CDR2 is YSLEER. Trimming pared 1 base from V and 6 bases from J, leaving 7 bases between. The CDR3 has 12 amino acids. CDR3 sequence: CASSQGLGEQYF. The DNA for the CDR3 is TGCGCCAGCAGCCAAGGGCTGGGCGAGCAGTACTTC.

V and J are TRBV6-5 and TRBJ1-5; 9 bases are shared with TRBD1. The CDR3 covers 15 residues. Germline CDR1 MNHEY, CDR2 SVGAGI. V gave up 6 bases and J gave up 3 bases; unmatched junction bases: 6. The CDR3 sequence: CASSPGQGYNQPQHF. CDR3 nucleotide sequence: TGTGCCAGCAGCCCGGGACAGGGTTACAATCAGCCCCAGCATTTT.

This sequence joins TRBV27 and TRBJ1-5; no firm D call. Per germline, CDR1 MNHEY and CDR2 SMNVEV (reference sequence). There are 14 residues in the CDR3. V was trimmed by 6 bases and J by 1 base, leaving 10 bases between them. CDR3 bases: TGTGCCAGCAGCCCACTACTCAGCAATCAGCCCCAGCATTTT. Translated: CASSPLLSNQPQHF.

The chain links TRBV7-9 to TRBJ2-7, with D unresolved. The germline V and J ends were trimmed by 8 bases and 4 bases, with 6 bases remaining between them. The germline V gene has CDR1 SEHNR and CDR2 FQNEAQ (reference sequence). The CDR3 sequence is 10 residues long. The CDR3 protein is CASGTYEQYF. CDR3 DNA sequence: TGTGCCAGCGGCACGTACGAGCAGTACTTC.

This chain connects TRBV7-6 to TRBJ1-5, with 10 bases fitting TRBD1. Germline V gene data show CDR1 as SGHVS and CDR2 as FNYEAQ. Losses at the gene ends were 5 bases for V and 6 bases for J; bases not matched to a gene: 13. The CDR3 spans 17 residues. Here the CDR3 reads CASSPLGQGPIVQPQHF. CDR3 DNA sequence: TGTGCCAGCAGCCCCCTGGGACAGGGGCCGATTGTTCAGCCCCAGCATTTT. The full variable domain, completed using reference TRBV7-6 and TRBJ1-5, is GAGVSQSPRYKVTKRGQDVALRCDPISGHVSLYWYRQALGQGPEFLTYFNYEAQQDKSGLPNDRFSAERPEGSISTLTIQRTEQRDSAMYRCASSPLGQGPIVQPQHFGDGTRLSIL.

The chain joins TRBV5-1 to TRBJ2-3; TRBD1 agrees at 10 bases. CDR1 is SGHRS, CDR2 YFSETQ, per germline. There are 16 residues in the CDR3. Losses at the gene ends were 0 bases for V and 4 bases for J; bases not matched to a gene: 5. DNA of the CDR3: TGCGCCAGCAGCTTGGCCCCGGACAGGGGGTCAGATACGCAGTATTTT. Encoded protein: CASSLAPDRGSDTQYF. The complete variable domain, with remaining parts taken from reference TRBV5-1 and TRBJ2-3, reads KAGVTQTPRYLIKTRGQQVTLSCSPISGHRSVSWYQQTPGQGLQFLFEYFSETQRNKGNFPGRFSGRQFSNSRSEMNVSTLELGDSALYLCASSLAPDRGSDTQYFGPGTRLTVL.

The chain joins TRBV28 to TRBJ2-7, with D tentatively TRBD2 (5 bases). With 6 bases removed from V and 4 bases from J, the gap between germline ends came to 16 bases. The CDR3 is 14 amino acids. Germline CDR1 reads MDHEN; CDR2 reads SYDVKM. CDR3 nucleotides: TGTGCCAGCAGGGACCGGGGAAAGGATTACGAGCAGTACTTC. This encodes CASRDRGKDYEQYF.

In its sample, this clone was seen a few times. The chain is built from TRBV6-5 and TRBJ1-6, with TRBD1 as a possible D gene (5 bases). Germline CDR1 and CDR2: MNHEY and SVGAGI. V lost 6 bases, J lost 11 bases, and 14 bases lay in between. This CDR3 has 13 amino acids. This CDR3 is CASRSRGRPPLHF. CDR3 DNA: TGTGCCAGCAGGTCCCGGGGCCGTCCACCCCTCCACTTT.

CDR3 protein: CASSPGLGGEKPQHF. The DNA for the CDR3 is TGTGCCAGCTCACCAGGACTAGGGGGCGAGAAGCCCCAGCATTTT. The chain uses TRBV18 and TRBJ1-5; TRBD1 matches 7 bases. The CDR3 spans 15 residues. The germline CDR1 and CDR2 sequences are KGHSH and LQKENI. J was trimmed by 8 bases and V by 2 bases; bases with no gene match: 9.

V gene TRBV27 combines with J gene TRBJ2-1; TRBD2 agrees at 8 bases. V was clipped by 0 bases and J by 1 base; unmatched bases: 2. The germline V gene encodes CDR1 MNHEY and CDR2 SMNVEV (reference sequence). This CDR3 comprises 16 residues. CDR3 in amino acids: CASSLSRGGSYNEQFF. The CDR3 DNA sequence: TGTGCCAGCAGTTTATCGCGCGGGGGGTCCTACAATGAGCAGTTCTTC.

V gene TRBV30 combines with J gene TRBJ1-4, with 7 bases matching TRBD1. J gave up 2 bases and V 4 bases, and 4 bases lay outside the gene matches. The germline V gene encodes CDR1 GTSNPN and CDR2 SVGIG (reference sequence). The CDR3 covers 14 residues. For the CDR3, the DNA is TGTGCCTGGACGACAGGGACCACTAATGAAAAACTGTTTTTT. It codes for CAWTTGTTNEKLFF.